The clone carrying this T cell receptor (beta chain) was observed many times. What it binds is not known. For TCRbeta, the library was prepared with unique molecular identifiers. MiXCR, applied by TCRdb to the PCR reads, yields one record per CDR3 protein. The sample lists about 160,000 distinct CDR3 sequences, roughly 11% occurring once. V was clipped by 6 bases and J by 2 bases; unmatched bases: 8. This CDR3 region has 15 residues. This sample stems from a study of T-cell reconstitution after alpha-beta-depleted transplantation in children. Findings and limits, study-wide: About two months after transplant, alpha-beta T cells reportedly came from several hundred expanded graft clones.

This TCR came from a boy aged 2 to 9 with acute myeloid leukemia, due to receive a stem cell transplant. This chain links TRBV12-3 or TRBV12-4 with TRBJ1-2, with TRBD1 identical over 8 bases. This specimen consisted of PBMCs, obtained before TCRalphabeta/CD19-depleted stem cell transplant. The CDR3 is CASRPGQGTNYGYTF. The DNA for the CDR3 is TGTGCCAGCAGGCCCGGACAGGGTACGAACTATGGCTACACCTTC.